The 12 T cell receptor beta chains below were found in one sample sequenced in a study of T-cell reconstitution after alpha-beta-depleted transplantation in children. Unique molecular identifiers were built into the TCRbeta library. One entry per CDR3 protein results from TCRdb running MiXCR on the PCR reads. The sample shows approximately 490,000 distinct CDR3 sequences, over 9.5% of them seen only once. The material sequenced was PBMCs, taken before TCRalphabeta/CD19-depleted stem cell transplant. The receptors derive from a child aged 2 to 10 with inherited bone marrow failure, due to receive a stem cell transplant.

The chain combines TRBV7-8 with TRBJ2-3; D call uncertain. V lost 5 bases and J 6 bases, leaving 18 bases between the germline ends. The CDR3 is made up of 15 amino acids. Germline V lookup: CDR1 SGHVS, CDR2 FQNEAQ. The DNA for the CDR3 is TGTGCCAGCAGCCGTATCCCTGACGGCTCCGATACGCAGTATTTT. It encodes CASSRIPDGSDTQYF. The variable domain in full, with the rest retrieved from reference TRBV7-8 and TRBJ2-3, is GAGVSQSPRYKVAKRGQDVALRCDPISGHVSLFWYQQALGQGPEFLTYFQNEAQLDKSGLPSDRFFAERPEGSVSTLKIQRTQQEDSAVYLCASSRIPDGSDTQYFGPGTRLTVL.

This clonotype showed up many times. J is TRBJ2-3 and V is TRBV20-1; the D gene is possibly TRBD1 (5 bases). Trimming stripped 3 bases from V and 6 bases from J, with 22 bases between. Germline-derived CDR1 and CDR2 are DFQATT and SNEGSKA (reference sequence). This CDR3 has 16 amino acids. CDR3 region: CSARGGARHISDTQYF. The CDR3 bases are TGCAGTGCTAGGGGTGGGGCTCGACACATTTCGGATACGCAGTATTTT.

Many counts were recorded for this clonotype. CDR3 protein: CASSYSMGLAGPPPYEQYF. The CDR3 nucleotides are TGTGCCAGCAGTTACTCGATGGGACTAGCGGGACCTCCCCCCTACGAGCAGTACTTC. The genes are TRBV6-5 and TRBJ2-7; 13 positions match TRBD2. The CDR3 consists of 19 residues. CDR1 is MNHEY, CDR2 SVGAGI, per germline. J lost 2 bases, V lost 0 bases, and 10 bases had no gene match.

This clonotype appeared many times. The chain carries TRBV7-8 and TRBJ2-3, with a tentative D call TRBD1 (5 bases). V lost 3 bases and J lost 6, with 13 bases in between. This CDR3 region has 14 residues. Germline V gene lookup returns CDR1 SGHVS and CDR2 FQNEAQ. CDR3 loop: CASSFYPDIDTQYF. In nucleotides, the CDR3 is TGTGCCAGCAGCTTTTACCCGGACATTGATACGCAGTATTTT.

This clonotype was picked up many times. The chain recombines TRBV4-2 with TRBJ2-3; TRBD2 agrees at 8 bases. Germline CDR1 reads LGHNA; CDR2 reads YNFKEQ. The V and J ends lost 0 bases and 3 bases, in that order; junction bases with no gene match: 5. The CDR3 spans 16 residues. The CDR3 protein is CASSQDLAGTTDTQYF. CDR3 bases: TGTGCCAGCAGCCAAGATTTAGCGGGGACGACAGATACGCAGTATTTT.

This rearrangement joins TRBV6-5 to TRBJ1-2, with D unclear. Trimming left V 2 bases short and J 7 bases short, with 17 bases between. The germline CDR1 and CDR2 sequences are MNHEY and SVGAGI. The CDR3 consists of 15 residues. CDR3 sequence (DNA): TGTGCCAGCAGTTACGAGGAGGCAGACGTCGGTGGCTACACCTTC. As protein: CASSYEEADVGGYTF.

V usage is TRBV27 and J usage is TRBJ2-7, with D unresolved. V was shortened by 8 bases and J by 0 bases, with 5 bases between the two germline ends. The CDR3 totals 11 residues. Germline V gene sequence: CDR1 MNHEY, CDR2 SMNVEV (reference sequence). CDR3 in amino acids: CASGYSYEQYF. The CDR3 DNA reads TGTGCCAGCGGGTACTCCTACGAGCAGTACTTC.

The chain recombines TRBV25-1 with TRBJ2-1, with D possibly being TRBD1 or TRBD2 (5 bases each). CDR3 length equals 15 residues. V lost 1 base to trimming and J lost 8 bases, with 15 bases between them. Germline-derived CDR1 and CDR2 are MGHDK and SYGVNS. CDR3 sequence: CASSEFEGYVDEQFF. CDR3 nucleotide sequence: TGTGCCAGCAGTGAATTCGAGGGGTACGTCGATGAGCAGTTCTTC.

This clonotype was seen many times. The gene calls are TRBV15 and TRBJ1-1; 10 nucleotides match TRBD1. The CDR3 sequence is 15 residues long. The germline gives CDR1 LNHNV, CDR2 YYDKDF (reference sequence). J was trimmed by 4 bases and V by 5 bases; bases with no gene match: 7. Written as DNA, the CDR3 is TGTGCCACCAGCGGGGGGACAGGGGATGGCACTGAAGCTTTCTTT. Protein: CATSGGTGDGTEAFF.

Details on this clonotype: One base away lies a much larger clone, so this may be a sequencing read error. V and J are TRBV11-1 and TRBJ2-1, with D perhaps being TRBD1 or TRBD2 (7 bases each). Germline CDR1 SGHAT, CDR2 FQDESV (reference sequence). Deletions cut 5 bases from V and 7 bases from J, with 18 bases between. The CDR3 totals 15 residues. The DNA of the CDR3 is TGTGCCAGCAGCCGAACCGGGACAGCGGGGAATGAGCAGTTCTTC. It codes for CASSRTGTAGNEQFF.

Comment on this clonotype: As the CDR3 is not closed by the conserved phenylalanine or tryptophan, this likely results from a read error. The DNA is omitted, as the CDR3 cannot be located on it reliably, and the CDR3 follows TCRdb's listing. The chain has TRBV18 and TRBJ2-1; the DNA was not compared with TRBD1, the D call given in the table. The CDR3 is 11 residues long, ends included. The germline CDR1 and CDR2 sequences are KGHSH and LQKENI. CDR3 region: CASSRGQGKVI.

This clonotype has a handful of counts. This chain connects TRBV6-5 to TRBJ2-3; TRBD2 agrees at 7 bases. The CDR3 length is 14 residues. V gave up 0 bases and J gave up 3 bases; unmatched junction bases: 0. The germline gives CDR1 MNHEY, CDR2 SVGAGI. Here the CDR3 reads CASSYSRETDTQYF. The CDR3 region has the DNA TGTGCCAGCAGTTACTCGCGGGAGACAGATACGCAGTATTTT.